The T cell receptor beta chain under discussion was sequenced for a study of blood T cell repertoires in COVID-19. Trimming cost V 3 bases and J 3 bases; bases outside gene matches: 6. The CDR3 consists of 15 residues. CDR1 and CDR2 from the germline V gene are LGHNA and YSLEER. The table came from immunoSEQ multiplex PCR; TCRdb's copy has only in-frame clones and leaves some out. The sample lists fewer than 65,000 clones; around 80% were seen once. Sample: peripheral blood. This TCR came from a human donor in a cohort sampled during active COVID-19. The chain carries TRBV4-3 and TRBJ1-2, with 8 bases matching TRBD1. The CDR3 region is CASSQAGTGDYGYTF. The CDR3, as DNA: TGCGCCAGCAGCCAGGCCGGGACAGGCGACTATGGCTACACCTTC.